Sequencing of this T cell receptor (beta chain) was carried out in a study of blood T cell repertoires in COVID-19. Study context: Samples came from the United States, Italy and Spain, spanning acute and convalescent COVID-19.

Clinical history reported by participants formed the basis on which cohorts were assigned. As originally analysed: Amplification from reference gene primers served as the basis for estimated nucleated cell counts. Libraries were prepared by immunoSEQ multiplex PCR; TCRdb keeps only in-frame clonotypes and omits some of them. V and J calls plus clone size are reproduced from that table; the DNA served to infer D and trimming. The table records 290,000 or so clones, around nine tenths of them present only once. Specimen: PBMCs or T cells enriched from blood (not recorded which). This TCR was sampled from a woman aged 30 to 39 who had recovered from COVID-19.

The CDR3 sequence is CASSQRAEAFF. The CDR3 region has the DNA TGTGCCAGCAGCCAACGAGCTGAAGCTTTCTTT. The rearrangement uses TRBV14 and TRBJ1-1; D remains unclear. Germline V CDR1 and CDR2: SGHDN, FVKESK. The CDR3 spans 11 residues. V lost 2 bases to trimming and J lost 6 bases, with 4 bases between them.